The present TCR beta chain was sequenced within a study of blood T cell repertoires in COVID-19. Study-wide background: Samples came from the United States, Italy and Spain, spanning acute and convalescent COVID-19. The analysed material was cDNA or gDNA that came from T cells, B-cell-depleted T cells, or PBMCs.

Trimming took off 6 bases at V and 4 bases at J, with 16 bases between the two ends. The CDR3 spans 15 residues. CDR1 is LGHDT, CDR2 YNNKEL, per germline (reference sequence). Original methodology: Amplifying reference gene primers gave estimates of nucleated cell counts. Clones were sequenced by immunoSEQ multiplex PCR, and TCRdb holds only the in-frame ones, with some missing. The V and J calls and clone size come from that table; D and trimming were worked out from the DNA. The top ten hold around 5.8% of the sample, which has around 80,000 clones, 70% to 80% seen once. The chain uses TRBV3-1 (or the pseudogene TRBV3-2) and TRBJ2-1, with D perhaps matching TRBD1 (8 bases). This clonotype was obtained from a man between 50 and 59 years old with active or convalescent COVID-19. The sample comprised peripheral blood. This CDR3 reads CASSDTGGAYNEQFF. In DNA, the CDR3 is TGTGCCAGCAGTGACACAGGGGGGGCTTACAATGAGCAGTTCTTC.